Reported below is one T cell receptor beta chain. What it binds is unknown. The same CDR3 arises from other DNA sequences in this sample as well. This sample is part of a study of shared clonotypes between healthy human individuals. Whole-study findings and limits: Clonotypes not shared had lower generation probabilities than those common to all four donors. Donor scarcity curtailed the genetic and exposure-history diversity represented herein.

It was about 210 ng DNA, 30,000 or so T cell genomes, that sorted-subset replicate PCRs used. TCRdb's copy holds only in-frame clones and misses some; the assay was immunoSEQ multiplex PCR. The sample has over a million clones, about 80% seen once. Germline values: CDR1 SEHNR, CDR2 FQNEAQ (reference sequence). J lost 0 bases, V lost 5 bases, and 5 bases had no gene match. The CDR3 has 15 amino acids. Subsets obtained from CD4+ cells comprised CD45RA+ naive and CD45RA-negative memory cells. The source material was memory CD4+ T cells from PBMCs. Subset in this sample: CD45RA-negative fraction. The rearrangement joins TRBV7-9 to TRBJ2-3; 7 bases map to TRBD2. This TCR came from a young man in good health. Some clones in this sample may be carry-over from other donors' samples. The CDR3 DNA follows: TGTGCCAGCAGCCTCTCCGGGAGGAGCACAGATACGCAGTATTTT. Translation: CASSLSGRSTDTQYF. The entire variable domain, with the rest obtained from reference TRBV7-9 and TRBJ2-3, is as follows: DTGVSQNPRHKITKRGQNVTFRCDPISEHNRLYWYRQTLGQGPEFLTYFQNEAQLEKSRLLSDRFSAERPKGSFSTLEIQRTEQGDSAMYLCASSLSGRSTDTQYFGPGTRLTVL.